Below, 15 T cell receptor beta chains from the same sample are listed, as sequenced in a study of monozygotic twins with inflammatory bowel disease. One entry per CDR3 protein, without DNA, is what TCRdb gives after re-calling the 5' RACE reads. This sample's clone table lists approximately 400,000 distinct CDR3 sequences. The sequencing sample was made of blood. These receptor sequences come from a human donor with ulcerative colitis or Crohn's disease, or a healthy co-twin of an affected twin (not recorded which).

The V and J genes are TRBV12-2 and TRBJ2-1; TCRdb names TRBD1, which stays unverified in the absence of DNA. TRBV12-2 constitutes a pseudogene. The CDR3 consists of 17 residues. The CDR3 reads CASRLARGRVPYNEQFF.

The chain employs TRBV4-3 and TRBJ2-5. Per germline, CDR1 LGHNA and CDR2 YSLEER. The CDR3 runs to 16 residues. The chain's CDR3 is CASSQDRQAVWETQYF.

This chain links TRBV14 with TRBJ2-4; absent DNA, TCRdb's TRBD2 call cannot be checked. The CDR3 extends over 17 amino acids. CDR1 and CDR2 from the germline V gene are SGHDN and FVKESK. The CDR3 sequence is CASSQRTAPGEKNIQYF.

This rearrangement joins TRBV5-6 to TRBJ2-1; TCRdb's D gene call, TRBD1, goes unchecked for lack of DNA. CDR3 length: 13 residues. The germline CDR1 and CDR2 sequences are SGHDT and YYEEEE. CDR3 residues: CASSSPGVREQFF. Supplemented by reference TRBV5-6 and TRBJ2-1, the full variable domain reads DAGVTQSPTHLIKTRGQQVTLRCSPKSGHDTVSWYQQALGQGPQFIFQYYEEEERQRGNFPDRFSGHQFPNYSSELNVNALLLGDSALYLCASSSPGVREQFFGPGTRLTVL.

J is TRBJ2-1 and V is TRBV7-9; as DNA is missing, the TRBD1 call by TCRdb cannot be tested. The germline V gene encodes CDR1 SEHNR and CDR2 FQNEAQ (reference sequence). CDR3 size: 15 residues. CDR3 amino acids: CASSPDRGGNNEQFF.

The rearrangement links TRBV4-1 to TRBJ2-4; the D gene TCRdb calls, TRBD2, cannot be checked with no DNA. The germline CDR1 and CDR2 sequences are MGHRA and YSYEKL. The CDR3 is 16 residues long. The CDR3 reads CASSHIAGGGKNIQYF.

The chain joins TRBV25-1 to TRBJ1-2; TCRdb gives TRBD1 as the D gene, but with no DNA this cannot be confirmed. The CDR3 is made up of 13 amino acids. The germline V gene has CDR1 MGHDK and CDR2 SYGVNS. This CDR3 reads CASSVTGEGGYTF.

V and J are TRBV7-3 and TRBJ2-4; as DNA is missing, the TRBD2 call by TCRdb cannot be tested. Germline V gene data show CDR1 as SGHTA and CDR2 as FQGTGA. The length of the CDR3 is 15 residues. CDR3 loop: CASSSSGRNSNIQYF.

V is TRBV7-9 and J is TRBJ1-3; there is no DNA to check the TCRdb D call of TRBD1. CDR3 length equals 15 residues. Looked up from germline, CDR1 is SEHNR and CDR2 is FQNEAQ (reference sequence). CDR3 in amino acids: CASSLAGTYGNTIYF. The full variable domain, in which reference TRBV7-9 and TRBJ1-3 provide the parts outside the CDR3, is DTGVSQNPRHKITKRGQNVTFRCDPISEHNRLYWYRQTLGQGPEFLTYFQNEAQLEKSRLLSDRFSAERPKGSFSTLEIQRTEQGDSAMYLCASSLAGTYGNTIYFGEGSWLTVV.

The chain links TRBV5-1 to TRBJ2-2; TCRdb indicates TRBD1, and absent DNA this call remains unverified. Germline lookup yields CDR1 SGHRS and CDR2 YFSETQ. This CDR3 spans 15 amino acids. The CDR3 sequence: CASSPTGGWTGELFF.

The chain is built from TRBV7-9 and TRBJ2-7; TCRdb's D gene call, TRBD1, goes unchecked for lack of DNA. This CDR3 is built from 12 residues. Germline-derived CDR1 and CDR2 are SEHNR and FQNEAQ (reference sequence). This CDR3 reads CASSSRGNEQYF.

This chain joins TRBV5-1 and TRBJ2-7. Per the germline V gene, CDR1 is SGHRS and CDR2 is YFSETQ. CDR3 size: 14 residues. The CDR3 is CASSLGRIIHEQYF. The complete variable domain, with remaining parts taken from reference TRBV5-1 and TRBJ2-7, reads KAGVTQTPRYLIKTRGQQVTLSCSPISGHRSVSWYQQTPGQGLQFLFEYFSETQRNKGNFPGRFSGRQFSNSRSEMNVSTLELGDSALYLCASSLGRIIHEQYFGPGTRLTVT.

The chain couples TRBV6-1 to TRBJ1-4. Germline loops: CDR1 MNHNS, CDR2 SASEGT. The CDR3 covers 15 residues. CDR3 sequence reads: CASTRTDLGNEKLFF.

The chain uses TRBV7-3 and TRBJ2-1; TCRdb proposes TRBD2, but this gene call is untestable without DNA. Germline loops: CDR1 SGHTA, CDR2 FQGTGA. This CDR3 has 16 amino acids. The CDR3 protein is CASSPLRTSGRNEQFF. The complete variable domain, with remaining parts taken from reference TRBV7-3 and TRBJ2-1, reads GAGVSQTPSNKVTEKGKYVELRCDPISGHTALYWYRQSLGQGPEFLIYFQGTGAADDSGLPNDRFFAVRPEGSVSTLKIQRTERGDSAVYLCASSPLRTSGRNEQFFGPGTRLTVL.

The chain uses TRBV12-3 or TRBV12-4 and TRBJ2-2. This CDR3 is 14 amino acids long. CDR3 sequence: CASSFDTHTGELFF.